The next 29 T cell receptor beta chains were all read from a single sample in a study of tumor-infiltrating lymphocytes in primary liver carcinoma. The input was approximately 500 ng total RNA; TCR beta cDNA was made from it with a constant-region primer. Sequencing libraries for TCR beta derived from three nested multiplex PCR rounds that used slightly modified ARM-PCR. The study ran its first two PCR rounds for around 10 cycles each, using TRBV1-TRBV30 forward primers and a C-beta reverse primer. One entry per CDR3 protein results from TCRdb running MiXCR on the multiplex PCR reads. The profile covers about 320,000 distinct CDR3 sequences, with about 62% appearing a single time and approximately 9% taken by the ten largest. Germline DNA was extracted alongside blood RNA, which was obtained from unsorted whole blood. Sequenced: peripheral blood. These receptor sequences come from a man between 40 and 49 years old with primary liver carcinoma and hepatitis B virus infection.

This chain joins TRBV10-3 and TRBJ1-3, with D hard to call. Trimming took 1 base from V and 0 from J, leaving 7 bases between them. Germline loops: CDR1 ENHRY, CDR2 SYGVKD. This CDR3 contains 15 residues. The CDR3 sequence is CAISEWGDSGNTIYF. The CDR3, as DNA: TGTGCCATCAGTGAGTGGGGTGACTCTGGAAACACCATATATTTT.

A remark on this clonotype: One base away lies a much larger clone, so this may be a sequencing read error. This chain joins TRBV6-5 and TRBJ2-5; D remains ambiguous. The CDR3 totals 15 residues. Per germline, CDR1 MNHEY and CDR2 SVGAGI. The CDR3 region has the DNA TGTGCCAGCGGTTACTCCGGTATGCAGCAAGAGACCCAGTACTTC. Its translation: CASGYSGMQQETQYF.

About this clonotype itself: This may be a read error: a much more frequent sequence differs by one nucleotide. The chain joins TRBV10-3 to TRBJ1-1, with a tentative D call TRBD1 (6 bases). Per germline, CDR1 ENHRY and CDR2 SYGVKD. V was trimmed by 3 bases and J by 10 bases, leaving 12 bases between them. The CDR3 runs 12 residues. CDR3 nucleotide sequence: TGTGCCATCAGTGACGGACAGATTGGAGCTTTCTTT. Protein sequence: CAISDGQIGAFF.

V gene TRBV5-6 combines with J gene TRBJ2-1; 7 nucleotides match TRBD2. Trimming at V came to 2 bases and at J to 5 bases, leaving 7 bases not matched to a gene. The CDR3 covers 15 residues. CDR1 SGHDT and CDR2 YYEEEE come from the germline V gene. The chain's CDR3 is CASSLLAKGHNEQFF. The CDR3 DNA is TGTGCCAGCAGCTTACTAGCGAAGGGACACAATGAGCAGTTCTTC.

This clonotype was detected only once. One end of the junction is discordant with germline, which a read error may explain. V usage is TRBV30 and J usage is TRBJ2-5; no firm D call. The CDR3 spans 11 residues. Germline V gives CDR1 GTSNPN, CDR2 SVGIG (reference sequence). The CDR3 here is CAWSRQESQCF. The DNA of the CDR3 is TGTGCCTGGAGTCGGCAAGAGAGCCAGTGCTTC.

This chain connects TRBV9 to TRBJ2-5; a weak D match, TRBD1 (6 bases). V dropped 3 bases and J dropped 3 bases, with 15 bases sitting between them. This CDR3 contains 15 residues. Germline V gives CDR1 SGDLS, CDR2 YYNGEE. Here the CDR3 DNA reads TGTGCCAGCAGCGGAGCCCACAGGGTAGAAGAGACCCAGTACTTC. Translation gives CASSGAHRVEETQYF. The whole variable domain, filled in from reference TRBV9 and TRBJ2-5, reads DSGVTQTPKHLITATGQRVTLRCSPRSGDLSVYWYQQSLDQGLQFLIQYYNGEERAKGNILERFSAQQFPDLHSELNLSSLELGDSALYFCASSGAHRVEETQYFGPGTRLLVL.

Comment on this clonotype: An end of the junction does not agree with germline; a read error may underlie this. The genes are TRBV29-1 and TRBJ2-3; D possibly corresponds to TRBD2 (6 bases). Germline CDR1 reads SQVTM; CDR2 reads ANQGSEA. This CDR3 region has 15 residues. CDR3 residues: CSVGPQAGRTDTKYF. The CDR3 region has the DNA TGCAGCGTTGGCCCCCAAGCGGGCCGCACAGATACGAAGTATTTT.

V and J are TRBV28 and TRBJ1-5; D call uncertain. This CDR3 is built from 12 residues. Trimming took 7 bases from V and 1 from J, leaving 5 bases between them. CDR1 is MDHEN and CDR2 is SYDVKM in the germline V gene. The CDR3 DNA follows: TGTGCCAGCAACTGGAGCAATCAGCCCCAGCATTTT. Encoded protein: CASNWSNQPQHF.

This clonotype appeared a single time. A much larger clone differs from this one at a single base, so this may be a read error. The gene calls are TRBV12-3 or TRBV12-4 and TRBJ1-1; TRBD1 is a possible D gene (6 bases). This CDR3 has 13 amino acids. The V end was cut by 8 bases, the J end by 7 bases, with 17 bases between. The CDR3, as DNA: TGTGCCAGCTGCTCACAGGGAGGGGTTGAAGCTTTCTTT. Protein sequence: CASCSQGGVEAFF.

This rearrangement joins TRBV6-5 to TRBJ1-2, with 8 bases fitting TRBD1. Germline-derived CDR1 and CDR2 are MNHEY and SVGAGI. V lost 5 bases and J lost 8; bases outside the gene matches: 7. This CDR3 contains 13 residues. The CDR3 coding sequence is TGTGCCAGCAGTCGGACAGGGACGGGAGGCTACACCTTC. Translation: CASSRTGTGGYTF.

Concerning this clonotype: A much larger clone is a single base away; this may be a read error. The CDR3 loop is CSVEEGNTGEQFF. The CDR3 DNA follows: TGCAGCGTTGAGGAAGGGAACACCGGGGAGCAGTTTTTT. This chain links TRBV29-1 with TRBJ2-2; D is possibly TRBD2 (5 bases). The CDR3 is 13 residues long. CDR1 is SQVTM, CDR2 ANQGSEA, per germline.

The chain links TRBV24-1 to TRBJ1-2; D is unresolved. V was clipped by 4 bases and J by 6 bases, with 14 bases between them. The CDR3 totals 14 residues. CDR1 and CDR2 (germline): KGHDR, SFDVKD. The CDR3 is CATSEISPGHGYTF. CDR3 coding DNA: TGTGCCACCAGTGAGATTTCTCCCGGGCATGGCTACACCTTC.

Comments on this clonotype: A much larger clone lies a single base off, so this may be a read error. The genes are TRBV5-4 and TRBJ2-7, with 8 bases that match TRBD2. The CDR3 has 13 residues. Germline CDR1 is SGHNT and CDR2 is YYREEE (reference sequence). The CDR3 nucleotides are TGTGCCAGCAGCTTGGGACTAGCGCTCGAGGAGTACTTC. Protein: CASSLGLALEEYF.

This clonotype appeared a few times. A much larger clone sits a single nucleotide away, making a read error possible. This chain uses TRBV10-3 with TRBJ2-5, with 7 bases fitting TRBD2. The CDR3 sequence is 14 residues long. Germline V gene sequence: CDR1 ENHRY, CDR2 SYGVKD. The CDR3 protein is CAIRSSSGQEAQYF. The CDR3 DNA reads TGTGCCATCAGGAGTTCTAGCGGCCAAGAGGCCCAGTACTTC.

This clonotype was detected once. Mismatch with germline at one junction end may stem from a read error. The chain joins TRBV6-1 to TRBJ1-2; D gene unclear. The CDR3 has 16 residues. Germline CDR1 MNHNS, CDR2 SASEGT. CDR3 region: CASSSGPAIANYGHTF. The CDR3 DNA reads TGTGCCAGCAGTTCGGGCCCAGCGATAGCTAACTATGGCCACACCTTC.

A note on this clonotype: At one end the junction does not follow the germline gene, possibly because of a read error. The chain has TRBV6-1 and TRBJ2-7; no clear D. Germline V gene data show CDR1 as MNHNS and CDR2 as SASEGT. The CDR3 sequence is 14 residues long. Here the CDR3 DNA reads TGTGCCAGCAGGTCCCTCGGAGCTTCCCACGAACAGTACTTC. Translation gives CASRSLGASHEQYF.

A word on this clonotype: The junction and the germline gene differ at one end; a read error may be behind it. Here the CDR3 DNA reads TGCACCAGCAGTTCCTTGCCGGGCCTAAGGGATGAGCAGTTATTC. Its translation is CTSSSLPGLRDEQLF. The V gene is TRBV5-1, the J gene TRBJ2-1, with D unresolved. The CDR3 contains 15 residues. Germline V gives CDR1 SGHRS, CDR2 YFSETQ.

The chain joins TRBV25-1 to TRBJ1-5; no definite D call. Trimming took 6 bases from V and 6 from J, leaving 15 bases between them. From germline, CDR1 is MGHDK and CDR2 SYGVNS. The CDR3 runs 14 residues. The CDR3 nucleotides read TGTGCCAGCAGGGGTATAGGGTCCACTCAGCCCCAGCATTTT. Protein sequence: CASRGIGSTQPQHF.

This clonotype showed up many times. The chain has TRBV10-2 and TRBJ2-3; D is unclear. Germline-derived CDR1 and CDR2 are WSHSY and SAAADI. V lost 4 bases, J lost 2 bases, and 7 bases lay in between. This CDR3 has 13 residues. CDR3 DNA sequence: TGCGCCAGCAGTGTGCAGTACACAGATACGCAGTATTTT. Protein: CASSVQYTDTQYF.

Comment on this clonotype: Since no conserved phenylalanine or tryptophan closes the CDR3, a read error is the likely cause. The chain carries TRBV6-6 and TRBJ2-7; the match to TRBD1 covers 9 bases. CDR1 is MNHNY and CDR2 is SVGAGI in the germline V gene (reference sequence). V gave up 0 bases and J gave up 4 bases; unmatched junction bases: 7. The CDR3 consists of 16 residues. The CDR3 sequence: CASSYSRDREFYEQYL. The DNA of the CDR3 is TGTGCCAGCAGTTACTCGAGGGACAGGGAGTTTTACGAGCAGTACTTA.

This clonotype was recorded a few times. The rearrangement links TRBV10-3 to TRBJ2-1, with D unclear. V was clipped by 5 bases and J by 0 bases, with 8 bases between them. CDR3 length equals 14 residues. Germline assignment: CDR1 ENHRY and CDR2 SYGVKD. CDR3 sequence: CAISLINSYNEQFF. In nucleotides, the CDR3 is TGTGCCATCAGTTTAATCAACTCCTACAATGAGCAGTTCTTC.

On this clonotype: Compared with germline, one end of the junction differs, possibly owing to a read error. V usage is TRBV6-6 and J usage is TRBJ1-4; D might be TRBD1 (5 bases). The CDR3 has 15 residues. Germline CDR1 and CDR2: MNHNY and SVGAGI (reference sequence). CDR3 sequence reads: CAISARGSTNEKLFF. The CDR3 DNA is TGTGCCATCAGCGCGAGGGGATCAACTAATGAAAAACTCTTTTTT.

The CDR3 loop reads CAGGGFGSSPLHF. In DNA, the CDR3 is TGTGCCGGCGGGGGCTTTGGGAGCTCACCCCTCCACTTT. The rearrangement links TRBV28 to TRBJ1-6, with a possible D match to TRBD1 (6 bases). Germline CDR1 and CDR2: MDHEN and SYDVKM. CDR3 size: 13 residues. V dropped 11 bases and J dropped 10 bases, with 18 bases sitting between them.

Of note for this clonotype: Possible read error: a much larger clone is one base away. This chain joins TRBV5-5 and TRBJ1-2, with 7 bases matching TRBD1. Germline-derived CDR1 and CDR2 are SGHKS and YYEKEE (reference sequence). CDR3 length: 13 amino acids. The CDR3 sequence: CASRPQGVYGYIF. For the CDR3, the DNA is TGTGCCAGCAGACCCCAGGGGGTCTATGGCTACATCTTC.

As concerns this clonotype: It is likely a read error, because the conserved phenylalanine at the end of the CDR3 is missing. V usage is TRBV11-2 and J usage is TRBJ1-6, with 7 bases that match TRBD1. Germline V gene data show CDR1 as SGHAT and CDR2 as FQNNGV. This CDR3 is built from 16 residues. The CDR3 loop is CTSSFAAGTANSPLHL. In DNA form, the CDR3 reads TGTACCAGCAGCTTCGCCGCCGGGACAGCGAATTCACCCCTCCACCTT.

For this clonotype: A read error is possible here, since a much larger clone lies one base away. This chain connects TRBV5-4 to TRBJ1-1; D gene uncertain. The CDR3 is 14 amino acids. CDR1 SGHNT and CDR2 YYREEE come from the germline V gene (reference sequence). This CDR3 is CASSFPGVNSEAFF. The CDR3 nucleotides read TGTGCCAGCAGCTTTCCCGGGGTGAACTCTGAAGCTTTCTTT.

The genes are TRBV7-9 and TRBJ2-3; D is unclear. There are 14 residues in the CDR3. Germline V CDR1 and CDR2: SEHNR, FQNEAQ (reference sequence). V lost 5 bases, J lost 4 bases, and 13 bases lay in between. CDR3 residues: CASSSCHGSDTQYF. The CDR3 nucleotides read TGTGCCAGCAGCAGTTGCCATGGGTCAGATACGCAGTATTTT.

This clonotype was recorded many times. The rearrangement uses TRBV29-1 and TRBJ2-5; D could derive from TRBD1 or TRBD2 (5 bases each). Trimming shortened V by 7 bases and J by 3 bases, and 15 bases separated the two germline ends. The CDR3 runs 13 residues. Germline V gene lookup returns CDR1 SQVTM and CDR2 ANQGSEA. The CDR3 here is CSAGAWREETQYF. The CDR3 region has the DNA TGCAGCGCTGGGGCTTGGCGGGAAGAGACCCAGTACTTC.

Points on this clonotype: At one end, the junction sequence differs from germline, possibly due to a read error. V gene TRBV12-3 or TRBV12-4 combines with J gene TRBJ2-1; D possibly uses TRBD1 or TRBD2 (5 bases each). This CDR3 has 16 amino acids. The CDR3 bases are TGTGCCAGCTGGGTCAGGGACCCCCCCTCCTACAATAAGCAGTTCTTC. Protein product: CASWVRDPPSYNKQFF.